This T cell receptor beta chain was sequenced for a study of cytomegalovirus exposure and HLA in healthy donors. Study-wide context: HLA-typed donors contributed some 77 million unique TCRs, which were held in an early data release.

The CDR3 is made up of 15 amino acids. The germline CDR1 and CDR2 sequences are LGHNA and YNFKEQ. V gave up 4 bases and J gave up 7 bases; unmatched junction bases: 6. PCR was performed using 60 Vbeta and 13 Jbeta primers. Sequencing was performed with immunoSEQ multiplex PCR; in TCRdb, only in-frame clones are kept and a portion is missing. The data hold fewer than 200,000 clones, with 70% to 80% observed a single time. Study-wide points: Most TCR beta V segments were productive about 87% or about 30% of the time in an earlier analysis.

A word on this clone: Antigen unknown.

The specimen was PBMCs. The source is a man aged 35 to 55 in good health and CMV-seronegative. The rearrangement links TRBV4-2 to TRBJ2-1; 11 bases are a match to TRBD2. The CDR3 DNA reads as TGTGCCAGCAGCCCGCTAGCGGGAGGTCAGAATGAGCAGTTCTTC. It translates to CASSPLAGGQNEQFF.